These T cell receptor beta chains were read from a single sample in a study of blood T cell repertoires in COVID-19. Measured with immunoSEQ multiplex PCR; TCRdb has only the in-frame clones, and not every one. This repertoire shows about 200,000 clones, 80% to 90% found once; its top ten account for about 2.2%. Source material: peripheral blood. These receptors were collected from a woman between 45 and 65 years old with acute or convalescent COVID-19. The CDR3 runs from the conserved cysteine through the conserved F or W. Fields, in order: J gene, clone size, D gene, V gene, CDR3 protein, CDR3 DNA. A D gene is named only where the DNA matches it firmly. Expanded clones are given a class, and other clones once, few, many or no size at all.

TRBJ2-3 | - | - | TRBV4-3 | CASSQEWLRMGTDTQYF | TGCGCCAGCAGCCAAGAGTGGCTGCGGATGGGCACAGATACGCAGTATTTT
TRBJ1-6 | - | - | TRBV7-6 | CASSNGNSPLHF | TGTGCCAGCAGTAACGGGAATTCACCCCTCCACTTT
TRBJ2-1 | - | TRBD2 | TRBV11-3 | CASSSEGRGGSEQFF | TGTGCCAGCAGCTCTGAAGGGAGGGGAGGTAGTGAGCAGTTCTTC
TRBJ1-6 | - | - | TRBV11-2 | CASSFIGGNSPLHF | TGTGCCAGCAGCTTTATAGGGGGTAATTCACCCCTCCACTTT
TRBJ1-6 | - | - | TRBV19 | CASSINRGTHLYNSPLHF | TGTGCCAGTAGTATCAATCGGGGAACGCATCTTTATAATTCACCCCTCCACTTT
TRBJ2-7 | - | TRBD1 | TRBV4-3 | CASSLGQGSNEQYF | TGCGCCAGCAGCTTGGGACAGGGCTCCAACGAGCAGTACTTC
TRBJ2-2 | - | TRBD2 | TRBV11-2 | CASSLVRLAGVGTGELFF | TGTGCCAGCAGCTTAGTCAGGCTAGCGGGAGTAGGCACCGGGGAGCTGTTTTTT
TRBJ2-3 | - | - | TRBV9 | CASSAVGLATDTQYF | TGTGCCAGCAGCGCAGTGGGGCTAGCGACAGATACGCAGTATTTT
TRBJ2-5 | - | TRBD2 | TRBV3-1/TRBV3-2 | CASSHGGLAQKETQYF | TGTGCCAGCAGCCATGGAGGACTAGCCCAGAAAGAGACCCAGTACTTC
TRBJ2-7 | - | - | TRBV19 | CASAGLFGTQAYEQYF | TGTGCCAGTGCCGGACTATTCGGAACTCAGGCCTACGAGCAGTACTTC
TRBJ1-5 | - | - | TRBV6-2/TRBV6-3 | CASSTLRQFQSNQPQHF | TGTGCCAGCAGTACCCTAAGACAGTTCCAGAGCAATCAGCCCCAGCATTTT
TRBJ2-7 | - | - | TRBV5-1 | CASSLGAPSDEQYF | TGCGCCAGCAGCTTGGGGGCCCCTTCGGACGAGCAGTACTTC
TRBJ2-3 | - | TRBD2 | TRBV5-1 | CASSLAGGGTQYF | TGCGCCAGCAGTTTAGCGGGAGGAGGAACGCAGTATTTT
TRBJ2-7 | - | - | TRBV6-2/TRBV6-3 | CASSYVGLEGEQYF | TGTGCCAGCAGTTACGTGGGCCTCGAAGGAGAGCAGTACTTC
TRBJ2-7 | - | TRBD2 | TRBV7-9 | CASSPRLAGQSYEQYF | TGTGCCAGCAGCCCCCGACTAGCGGGACAGTCCTACGAGCAGTACTTC
TRBJ1-5 | - | - | TRBV5-5 | CASSLGYNSNQPQHF | TGTGCCAGCAGCTTGGGTTACAATAGCAATCAGCCCCAGCATTTT
TRBJ1-2 | many | TRBD1 | TRBV6-4 | CASSEIQGATDYGYTF | TGTGCCAGCAGTGAAATTCAGGGGGCTACTGACTATGGCTACACCTTC
TRBJ2-7 | few | TRBD1 | TRBV4-3 | CASSQDRVSYEQYF | TGCGCCAGCAGCCAGGACAGGGTCTCCTACGAGCAGTACTTC
TRBJ2-3 | - | TRBD1 | TRBV19 | CASTGQGAGDTQYF | TGTGCCAGTACGGGGCAGGGGGCTGGAGATACGCAGTATTTT
TRBJ2-2 | few | - | TRBV10-3 | CAISDPDRELFF | TGTGCCATCAGTGACCCGGACAGGGAGCTGTTTTTT
TRBJ2-3 | - | TRBD1 | TRBV6-5 | CASSSGQGGTQYF | TGTGCCAGCAGCTCCGGACAGGGGGGAACGCAGTATTTT
TRBJ1-5 | - | - | TRBV2 | CASSPQGISNQPQHF | TGTGCCAGCAGTCCGCAGGGTATAAGCAATCAGCCCCAGCATTTT
TRBJ2-7 | - | - | TRBV11-3 | CASSFKKDSLSSYEQYF | TGTGCCAGCAGCTTTAAGAAAGACAGCCTCAGCTCCTACGAGCAGTACTTC
TRBJ2-3 | - | TRBD1 | TRBV19 | CASTRGQGNTDTQYF | TGTGCCAGTACCCGGGGACAGGGCAACACAGATACGCAGTATTTT
TRBJ2-7 | - | TRBD1 | TRBV27 | CASSLPGTGSQQYF | TGTGCCAGCAGTTTACCGGGGACAGGGAGTCAGCAGTACTTC
TRBJ2-5 | - | TRBD1 | TRBV2 | CANQLQGAETQYF | TGTGCCAACCAGTTACAGGGGGCGGAGACCCAGTACTTC
TRBJ1-2 | - | TRBD1 | TRBV3-1/TRBV3-2 | CASSQATGGYGYTF | TGTGCCAGCAGCCAAGCTACAGGGGGTTATGGCTACACCTTC
TRBJ1-1 | - | - | TRBV11-2 | CASSLGAPNTEAFF | TGTGCCAGCAGCTTAGGAGCGCCGAACACTGAAGCTTTCTTT
TRBJ2-7 | - | - | TRBV6-2/TRBV6-3 | CASSPLRELQIYEQYF | TGTGCCAGCAGCCCACTTAGAGAACTACAAATCTACGAGCAGTACTTC
TRBJ2-1 | - | TRBD2 | TRBV25-1 | CASTRDREGEQFF | TGTGCCAGCACCCGAGACCGGGAGGGAGAGCAGTTCTTC
TRBJ1-2 | - | TRBD1 | TRBV19 | CASRPQGELYGYTF | TGTGCCAGTAGGCCCCAGGGGGAACTCTATGGCTACACCTTC
TRBJ1-6 | once | - | TRBV20-1 | CSASPREDSPLHF | TGCAGTGCTAGTCCCAGGGAGGACTCACCCCTCCACTTT
TRBJ1-6 | - | - | TRBV30 | CAWSTSSLSSYNSPLHF | TGTGCCTGGAGTACCTCGTCACTGAGCTCCTATAATTCACCCCTCCACTTT
TRBJ1-2 | - | - | TRBV24-1 | CATSANGGIGGYTF | TGTGCCACCAGTGCAAATGGGGGGATTGGTGGCTACACCTTC
TRBJ1-6 | - | TRBD1 | TRBV19 | CASSMEQGGIGNSPLHF | TGTGCCAGTAGTATGGAACAGGGGGGAATTGGTAATTCACCCCTCCACTTT
TRBJ1-1 | - | - | TRBV19 | CATKETLLNTEAFF | TGTGCCACGAAAGAAACCCTATTGAACACTGAAGCTTTCTTT
TRBJ1-5 | few | TRBD1 | TRBV18 | CASSRKNITGGIVSQPQHF | TGTGCCAGCTCACGGAAGAATATTACAGGGGGGATAGTTAGTCAGCCCCAGCATTTT
TRBJ2-6 | - | - | TRBV9 | CASSVATIWGAGANVLTF | TGTGCCAGCAGCGTAGCTACGATTTGGGGGGCTGGGGCCAACGTCCTGACTTTC
TRBJ1-6 | - | - | TRBV10-3 | CAISESAANSPLHF | TGTGCCATCAGTGAGTCGGCGGCCAATTCACCCCTCCACTTT
TRBJ1-2 | medium-sized | - | TRBV3-1/TRBV3-2 | CASSQPGYGYTF | TGTGCCAGCAGCCAACCAGGCTATGGCTACACCTTC
TRBJ2-7 | - | TRBD2 | TRBV5-1 | CASSSSGGYSYEQYF | TGCGCCAGCAGCTCTAGCGGGGGATACTCCTACGAGCAGTACTTC
TRBJ2-5 | - | TRBD2 | TRBV5-1 | CASSLGATSGEIIETQYF | TGCGCCAGCAGCTTGGGAGCTACTAGCGGGGAGATCATAGAGACCCAGTACTTC
TRBJ1-4 | - | TRBD1 | TRBV6-5 | CASSPWTGRNEKLFF | TGTGCCAGCAGTCCGTGGACAGGGAGGAATGAAAAACTGTTTTTT
TRBJ2-1 | - | - | TRBV6-6 | CASSYEVASNEQFF | TGTGCCAGCAGTTACGAGGTAGCCTCAAATGAGCAGTTCTTC
TRBJ2-7 | - | TRBD1 | TRBV29-1 | CSVQGAWEQYF | TGCAGCGTTCAGGGGGCCTGGGAGCAGTACTTC
TRBJ1-3 | - | - | TRBV3-1/TRBV3-2 | CASRAGESGNTIYF | TGTGCCAGCAGGGCAGGTGAGAGTGGAAACACCATATATTTT
TRBJ1-2 | - | TRBD1 | TRBV7-2 | CASSRDSYGYTF | TGTGCCAGCAGCAGGGACAGTTATGGCTACACCTTC
TRBJ2-3 | - | TRBD1 | TRBV5-6 | CASSYDRVGTDTQYF | TGTGCCAGCAGCTATGACAGGGTTGGGACAGATACGCAGTATTTT
TRBJ1-4 | - | - | TRBV19 | CASSYTATNEKLFF | TGTGCCAGTAGCTATACCGCAACTAATGAAAAACTGTTTTTT
TRBJ1-5 | - | TRBD1 | TRBV5-4 | CASSPDRGEQPQHF | TGTGCCAGCAGCCCGGACAGGGGCGAACAGCCCCAGCATTTT
TRBJ1-4 | once | TRBD1 | TRBV19 | CASTTGQATSEKLFF | TGTGCCAGTACCACGGGACAGGCAACTAGTGAAAAACTGTTTTTT
TRBJ1-3 | few | - | TRBV5-6 | CASSLGLSSGNTIYF | TGTGCCAGCTCCTTGGGATTGAGCTCTGGAAACACCATATATTTT
TRBJ2-7 | - | - | TRBV4-1 | CASSQDVVGARPYEQYF | TGCGCCAGCAGCCAAGACGTCGTTGGGGCGAGGCCCTACGAGCAGTACTTC
TRBJ2-2 | - | TRBD2 | TRBV27 | CASSIAGVTGELFF | TGTGCCAGCAGTATAGCGGGAGTTACCGGGGAGCTGTTTTTT
TRBJ2-2 | - | TRBD1 | TRBV18 | CASSPPGQGIEELFF | TGTGCCAGCTCACCACCGGGACAGGGAATCGAGGAGCTGTTTTTT
TRBJ2-3 | - | TRBD2 | TRBV5-1 | CASSSRTSGPTDTQYF | TGCGCCAGCAGCTCGCGGACTAGCGGGCCCACAGATACGCAGTATTTT
TRBJ1-2 | once | - | TRBV7-2 | CASSTGLTNYGYTF | TGTGCCAGCAGTACGGGACTTACTAACTATGGCTACACCTTC
TRBJ2-1 | - | TRBD1 | TRBV24-1 | CATSGGTGVTNEQFF | TGTGCCACCAGTGGGGGGACAGGGGTAACTAATGAGCAGTTCTTC
TRBJ2-3 | - | - | TRBV7-9 | CASTHPLGRSTDTQYF | TGTGCCAGCACCCACCCTTTGGGGAGGAGCACAGATACGCAGTATTTT